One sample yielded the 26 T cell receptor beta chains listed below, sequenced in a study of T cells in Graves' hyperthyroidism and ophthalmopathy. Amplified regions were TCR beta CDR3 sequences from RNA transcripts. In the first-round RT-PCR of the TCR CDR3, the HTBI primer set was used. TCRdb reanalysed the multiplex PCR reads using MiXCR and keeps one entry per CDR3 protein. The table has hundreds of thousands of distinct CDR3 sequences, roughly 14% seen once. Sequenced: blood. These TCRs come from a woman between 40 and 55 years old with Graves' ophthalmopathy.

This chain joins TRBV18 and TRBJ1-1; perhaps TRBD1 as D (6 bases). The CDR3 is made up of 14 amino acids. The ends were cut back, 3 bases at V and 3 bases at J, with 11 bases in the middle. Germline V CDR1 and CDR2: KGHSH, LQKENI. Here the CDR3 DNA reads TGTGCCAGCTCACCGAGGGGGTCGGACACTGAAGCTTTCTTT. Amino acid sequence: CASSPRGSDTEAFF.

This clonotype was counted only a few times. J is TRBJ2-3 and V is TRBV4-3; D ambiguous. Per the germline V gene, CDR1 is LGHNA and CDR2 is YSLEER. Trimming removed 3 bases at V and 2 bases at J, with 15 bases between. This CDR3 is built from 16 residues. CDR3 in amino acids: CASSHSLGSSTDTQYF. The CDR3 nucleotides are TGCGCCAGCAGCCACTCCCTGGGTAGTTCCACAGATACGCAGTATTTT.

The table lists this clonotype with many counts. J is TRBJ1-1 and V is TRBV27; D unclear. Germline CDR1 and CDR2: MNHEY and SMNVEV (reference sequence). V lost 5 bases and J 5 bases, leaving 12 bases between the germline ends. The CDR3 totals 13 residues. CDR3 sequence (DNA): TGTGCCAGCAGTCAATATGTCAGTACTGAAGCTTTCTTT. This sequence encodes CASSQYVSTEAFF.

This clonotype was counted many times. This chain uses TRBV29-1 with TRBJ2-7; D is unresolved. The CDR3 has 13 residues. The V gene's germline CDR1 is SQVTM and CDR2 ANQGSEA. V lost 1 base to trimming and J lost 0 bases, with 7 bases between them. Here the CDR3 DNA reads TGCAGCGTTGAAGGGTTCCCCTCCTACGAGCAGTACTTC. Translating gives CSVEGFPSYEQYF.

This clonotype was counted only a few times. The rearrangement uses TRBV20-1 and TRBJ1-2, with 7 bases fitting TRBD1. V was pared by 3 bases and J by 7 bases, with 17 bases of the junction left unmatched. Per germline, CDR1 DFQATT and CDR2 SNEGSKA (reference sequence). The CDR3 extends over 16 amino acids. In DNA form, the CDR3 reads TGCAGTGCTAGTCCTGTTGCCGACAGGGTCCTAAGTGGCTACACCTTC. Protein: CSASPVADRVLSGYTF.

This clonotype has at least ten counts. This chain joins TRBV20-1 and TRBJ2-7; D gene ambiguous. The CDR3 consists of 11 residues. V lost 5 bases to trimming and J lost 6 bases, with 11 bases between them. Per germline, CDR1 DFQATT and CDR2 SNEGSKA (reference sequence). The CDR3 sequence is CSAPKHGEQYF. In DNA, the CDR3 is TGCAGTGCTCCCAAGCACGGCGAGCAGTACTTC.

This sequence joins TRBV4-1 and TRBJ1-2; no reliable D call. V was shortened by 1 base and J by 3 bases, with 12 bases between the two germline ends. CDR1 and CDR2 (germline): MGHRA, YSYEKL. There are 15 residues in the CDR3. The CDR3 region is CASSQGSVRDYGYTF. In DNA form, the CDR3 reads TGCGCCAGCAGCCAAGGGTCAGTAAGAGACTATGGCTACACCTTC.

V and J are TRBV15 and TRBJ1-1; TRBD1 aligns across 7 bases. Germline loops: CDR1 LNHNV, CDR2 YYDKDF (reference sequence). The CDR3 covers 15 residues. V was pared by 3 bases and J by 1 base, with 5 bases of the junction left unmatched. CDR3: CATSRGGTANTEAFF. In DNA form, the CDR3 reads TGTGCCACCAGCAGGGGCGGGACAGCGAACACTGAAGCTTTCTTT.

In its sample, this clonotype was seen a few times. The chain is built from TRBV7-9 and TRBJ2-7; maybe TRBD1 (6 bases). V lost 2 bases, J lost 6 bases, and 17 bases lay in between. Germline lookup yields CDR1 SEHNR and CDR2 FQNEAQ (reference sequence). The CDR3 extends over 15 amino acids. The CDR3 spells CASSLPKQGMSEQYF. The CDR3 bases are TGTGCCAGCAGCTTACCGAAGCAGGGGATGAGCGAGCAGTACTTC.

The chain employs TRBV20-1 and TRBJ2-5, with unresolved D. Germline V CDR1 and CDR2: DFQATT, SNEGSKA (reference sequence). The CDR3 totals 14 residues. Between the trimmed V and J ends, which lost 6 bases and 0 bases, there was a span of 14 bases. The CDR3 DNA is TGCAGTGCCCCAGCCGAGGAAAACCAAGAGACCCAGTACTTC. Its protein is CSAPAEENQETQYF.

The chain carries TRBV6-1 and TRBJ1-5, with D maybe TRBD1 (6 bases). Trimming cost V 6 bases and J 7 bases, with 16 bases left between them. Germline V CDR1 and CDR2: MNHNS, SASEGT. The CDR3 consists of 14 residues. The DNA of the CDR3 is TGTGCCAGCAGGATACAGGGTGGGGGACAGCCCCAGCATTTT. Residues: CASRIQGGGQPQHF.

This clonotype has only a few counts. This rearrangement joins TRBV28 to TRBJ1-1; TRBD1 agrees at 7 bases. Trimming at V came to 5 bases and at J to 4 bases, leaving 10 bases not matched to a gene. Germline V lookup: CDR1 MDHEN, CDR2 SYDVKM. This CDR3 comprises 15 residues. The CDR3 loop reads CASSPHRTGSTEAFF. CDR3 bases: TGTGCCAGCAGTCCCCACCGGACAGGCTCCACTGAAGCTTTCTTT.

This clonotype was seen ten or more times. The CDR3 coding sequence is TGTGCCATCAGTGCGACGGCCTTCGCCGAGCAGTACTTC. Protein product: CAISATAFAEQYF. This chain joins TRBV10-3 and TRBJ2-7; D call uncertain. V was trimmed by 4 bases and J by 6 bases, leaving 13 bases between them. The CDR3 is 13 residues long. Germline V gene lookup returns CDR1 ENHRY and CDR2 SYGVKD.

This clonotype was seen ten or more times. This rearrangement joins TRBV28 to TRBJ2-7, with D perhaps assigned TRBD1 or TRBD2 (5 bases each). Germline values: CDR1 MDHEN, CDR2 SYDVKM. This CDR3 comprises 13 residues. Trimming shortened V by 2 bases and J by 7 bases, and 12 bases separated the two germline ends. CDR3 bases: TGTGCCAGCAGTTTAGGGGGAGAAAGGGAGCAGTACTTC. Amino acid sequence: CASSLGGEREQYF.

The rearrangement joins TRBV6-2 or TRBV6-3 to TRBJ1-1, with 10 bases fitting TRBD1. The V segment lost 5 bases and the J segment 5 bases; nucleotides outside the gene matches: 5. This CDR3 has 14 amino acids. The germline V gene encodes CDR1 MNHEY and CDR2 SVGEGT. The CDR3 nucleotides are TGTGCCAGCAGTGGACAGGGGGTCGGGACTGAAGCTTTCTTT. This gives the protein CASSGQGVGTEAFF.

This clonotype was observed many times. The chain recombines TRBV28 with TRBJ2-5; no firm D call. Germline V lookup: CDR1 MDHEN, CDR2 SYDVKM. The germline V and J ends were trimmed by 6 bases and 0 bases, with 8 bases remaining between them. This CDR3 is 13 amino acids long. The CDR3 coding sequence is TGTGCCAGCAGCAACAAGTACCAAGAGACCCAGTACTTC. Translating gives CASSNKYQETQYF.

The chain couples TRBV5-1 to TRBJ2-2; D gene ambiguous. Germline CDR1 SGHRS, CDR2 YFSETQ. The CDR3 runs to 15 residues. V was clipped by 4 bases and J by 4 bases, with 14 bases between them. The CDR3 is CASSLYLRTTGELFF. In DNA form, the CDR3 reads TGCGCCAGCAGCCTTTATCTCAGGACCACCGGGGAGCTGTTTTTT.

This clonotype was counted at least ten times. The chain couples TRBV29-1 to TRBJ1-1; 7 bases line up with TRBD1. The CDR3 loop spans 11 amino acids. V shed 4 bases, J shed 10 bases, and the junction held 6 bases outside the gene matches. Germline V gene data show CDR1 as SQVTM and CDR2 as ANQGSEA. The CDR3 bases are TGCAGCGTTGCGGGGAACAGGGGAGCTTTCTTT. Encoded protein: CSVAGNRGAFF.

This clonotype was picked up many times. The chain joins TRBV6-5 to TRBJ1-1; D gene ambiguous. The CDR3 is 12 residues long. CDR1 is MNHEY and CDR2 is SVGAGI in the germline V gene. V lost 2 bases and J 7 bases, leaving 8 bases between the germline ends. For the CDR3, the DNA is TGTGCCAGCAGTTACCTCGGGGATGAAGCTTTCTTT. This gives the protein CASSYLGDEAFF.

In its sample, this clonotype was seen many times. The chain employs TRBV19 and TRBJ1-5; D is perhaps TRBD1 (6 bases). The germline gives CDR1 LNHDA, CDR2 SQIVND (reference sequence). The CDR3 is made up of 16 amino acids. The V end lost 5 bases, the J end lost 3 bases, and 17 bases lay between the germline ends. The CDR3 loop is CASSVRGTRYNQPQHF. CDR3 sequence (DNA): TGTGCCAGTAGTGTCCGCGGGACACGGTACAATCAGCCCCAGCATTTT.

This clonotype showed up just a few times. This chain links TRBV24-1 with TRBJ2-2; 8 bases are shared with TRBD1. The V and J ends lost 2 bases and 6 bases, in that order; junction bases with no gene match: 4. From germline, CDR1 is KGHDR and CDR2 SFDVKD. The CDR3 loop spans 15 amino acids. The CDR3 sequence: CATSDYQGASGELFF. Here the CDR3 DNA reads TGTGCCACCAGTGATTACCAGGGGGCGTCCGGGGAGCTGTTTTTT.

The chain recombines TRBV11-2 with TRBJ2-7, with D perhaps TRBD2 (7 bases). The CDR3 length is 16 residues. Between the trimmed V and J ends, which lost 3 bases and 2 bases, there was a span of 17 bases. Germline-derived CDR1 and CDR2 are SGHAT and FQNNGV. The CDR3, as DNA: TGTGCCAGCAGCTTGGACTACAGGGACTATCCCTACGAGCAGTACTTC. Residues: CASSLDYRDYPYEQYF.

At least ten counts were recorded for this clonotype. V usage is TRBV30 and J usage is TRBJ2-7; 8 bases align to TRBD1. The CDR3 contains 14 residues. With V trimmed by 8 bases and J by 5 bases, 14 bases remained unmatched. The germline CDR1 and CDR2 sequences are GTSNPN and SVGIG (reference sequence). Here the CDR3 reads CAGSRTGKDDEQYF. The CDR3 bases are TGTGCCGGATCCAGGACAGGGAAGGACGACGAGCAGTACTTC.

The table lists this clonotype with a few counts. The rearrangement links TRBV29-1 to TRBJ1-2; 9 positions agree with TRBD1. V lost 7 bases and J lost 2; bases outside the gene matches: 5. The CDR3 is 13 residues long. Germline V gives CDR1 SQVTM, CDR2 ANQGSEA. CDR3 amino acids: CSALDRGNYGYTF. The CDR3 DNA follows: TGCAGCGCCCTGGACAGGGGCAACTATGGCTACACCTTC.

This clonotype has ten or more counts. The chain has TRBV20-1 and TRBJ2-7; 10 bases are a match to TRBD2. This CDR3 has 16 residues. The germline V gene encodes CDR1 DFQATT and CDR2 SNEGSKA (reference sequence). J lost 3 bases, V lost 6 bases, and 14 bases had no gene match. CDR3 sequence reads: CSASGRGGTRYYEQYF. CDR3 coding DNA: TGCAGTGCCAGCGGGAGGGGGGGCACGAGATACTACGAGCAGTACTTC.

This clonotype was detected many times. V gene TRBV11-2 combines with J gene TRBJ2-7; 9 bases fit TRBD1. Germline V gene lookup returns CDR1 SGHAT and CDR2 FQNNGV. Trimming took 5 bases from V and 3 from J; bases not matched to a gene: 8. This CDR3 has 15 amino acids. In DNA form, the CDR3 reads TGTGCCAGCAGCGCGTCCGGGACAGGGAGCTACGAGCAGTACTTC. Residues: CASSASGTGSYEQYF.